The clone carrying this T cell receptor (beta chain) was recorded once. What it binds is unknown. This specimen belongs to a study of T cells after posttransplantation cyclophosphamide. Study-wide findings and caveats: Tissue-infiltrating T cells from skin or gut overlapped little with blood T cells.

Assay used: immunoSEQ multiplex PCR; TCRdb lists only in-frame clones, some missing. The table records about 20,000 clones, 70% to 90% of them present only once. Looked up from germline, CDR1 is SGHTA and CDR2 is FQGTGA. The V segment lost 5 bases and the J segment 5 bases; nucleotides outside the gene matches: 8. This CDR3 is 15 amino acids long. Controls had myeloablative marrow grafts with methotrexate and calcineurin inhibitor, sampled at 1 year. Sequenced material: PBMCs, taken after an allogeneic stem cell transplant with a calcineurin inhibitor and methotrexate. The TCR sequence derives from a female patient aged 50 to 65 who received an allogeneic stem cell transplant from an unrelated donor, was CMV-positive, and had chronic GVHD only. The graft donor may have given rise to some T cells. The chain has TRBV7-3 and TRBJ1-4; 7 bases are shared with TRBD1. The CDR3 region has the DNA TGTGCCAGCAGCCTCGCCGGGACAGCAAATGAAAAACTGTTTTTT. Translating gives CASSLAGTANEKLFF.